Reported below is one T cell receptor beta chain. Its target is unknown. V dropped 1 base and J dropped 3 bases, with 7 bases sitting between them. Germline V gene data show CDR1 as GTSNPN and CDR2 as SVGIG (reference sequence). The CDR3 sequence is 13 residues long. Primers for the PCR totalled 60 Vbeta and 13 Jbeta. As handled by the study authors: Unique TCR beta chains totaled 80 million to 100 million in a later count, with some 10 million of them shared. Sequenced by immunoSEQ multiplex PCR; TCRdb stores in-frame clones only, minus some. That table supplies the V and J calls and clone size; D and trimming were determined from the DNA. The sample includes 160,000 or so clones, around 80% seen only once; the top ten take about 1.4%. The sample belongs to a study of cytomegalovirus exposure and HLA in healthy donors. Study-level findings and limits: The productive fraction for most TCR beta V segments was about 87% or about 30% in an earlier analysis. Researchers reportedly found TCR beta sequences accurately predicted most subjects' HLA-A and HLA-B alleles. In a later analysis, TCR association rates varied by HLA locus: DRB1 most, HLA-C fewest.

The sequenced sample consisted of PBMCs. This receptor was obtained from a woman aged 18-29 years in good health and CMV-seronegative. This rearrangement joins TRBV30 to TRBJ1-5; maybe TRBD1 (5 bases). This chain's CDR3 is CAWSGQFNQPQHF. Written as DNA, the CDR3 is TGTGCCTGGAGTGGACAGTTCAATCAGCCCCAGCATTTT.